A selection of T cell receptor beta chains follows, all from one sample in a study of blood T cells in healthy people across ages. From the 5' RACE reads, TCRdb called clonotypes with MiXCR, one entry per CDR3 protein. The table includes 1,500,000 or so distinct CDR3 sequences, roughly 64% detected once. The sequenced sample consisted of blood. The receptors were gathered from a man aged 18 to 30 in good health. Both conserved end residues are part of each CDR3. Each record gives: D gene, V gene, J gene, clone size, CDR3 DNA, CDR3 protein. D genes are given only for firm matches. The size of a clone is reported for some rows only, either as once, few or many, or as a class for expanded clones.

d_call: -; v_call: TRBV12-5; j_call: TRBJ1-2; clone_size: -; cdr3_nt: TGTGCTAGTGGCGCTGGCCACAGTCAGGGCTATGGCTACACCTTC; cdr3_aa: CASGAGHSQGYGYTF
d_call: -; v_call: TRBV29-1; j_call: TRBJ2-4; clone_size: few; cdr3_nt: TGCAGCGTTTCCAGGCGGACAGGGAGGGAGCAGTACTTC; cdr3_aa: CSVSRRTGREQYF
d_call: -; v_call: TRBV6-1; j_call: TRBJ1-2; clone_size: -; cdr3_nt: TGTGCCAGCAGTGACACCCTTGGAGGATCCACTAACTATGGCTACACCTTC; cdr3_aa: CASSDTLGGSTNYGYTF
d_call: -; v_call: TRBV27; j_call: TRBJ1-2; clone_size: -; cdr3_nt: TGTGCCAGCAGTTTAAGTGGGGGTGGAACCTATGGCTACACCTTC; cdr3_aa: CASSLSGGGTYGYTF
d_call: -; v_call: TRBV6-2/TRBV6-3; j_call: TRBJ1-3; clone_size: -; cdr3_nt: TGTGCCAGCAGTGGTCGACAGAGGAACTCTGGAAACACCGTATATTTT; cdr3_aa: CASSGRQRNSGNTVYF
d_call: TRBD2; v_call: TRBV12-3/TRBV12-4; j_call: TRBJ2-1; clone_size: -; cdr3_nt: TGTGCCAGCAGTCGGGGACTAGCGGGGGCCAGCTCCTACAATGAGCAGTTCTTC; cdr3_aa: CASSRGLAGASSYNEQFF
d_call: -; v_call: TRBV24-1; j_call: TRBJ2-1; clone_size: -; cdr3_nt: TGTGCCACCAGTGATTTGCAGGGACCCTACAATGAGCAGTTCTTC; cdr3_aa: CATSDLQGPYNEQFF
d_call: TRBD2; v_call: TRBV6-2/TRBV6-3; j_call: TRBJ2-5; clone_size: -; cdr3_nt: TGTGCCAGCAGTCTCGAGGAGGGGAGGGTGCGAGAGACCCAGTACTTC; cdr3_aa: CASSLEEGRVRETQYF
d_call: TRBD2; v_call: TRBV4-1; j_call: TRBJ2-7; clone_size: -; cdr3_nt: TGCGCCAGCAGCCAGGGCAATCAGTTGAGAGCGGGAGGTTACTACGAGCAGTACTTC; cdr3_aa: CASSQGNQLRAGGYYEQYF
d_call: -; v_call: TRBV20-1; j_call: TRBJ1-2; clone_size: -; cdr3_nt: TGCAGTGCTAGAGATGGTAGTTTACCCGATGGCTACACCTTC; cdr3_aa: CSARDGSLPDGYTF
d_call: -; v_call: TRBV6-2/TRBV6-3; j_call: TRBJ1-1; clone_size: few; cdr3_nt: TGTGCCAGCAGTTCCCTCGGGACTCAACCGAACACTGAAGCTTTCTTT; cdr3_aa: CASSSLGTQPNTEAFF
d_call: -; v_call: TRBV29-1; j_call: TRBJ2-1; clone_size: -; cdr3_nt: TGCAGCGAATCCCTCGGGGCGGGAAGTGAGCAGTTCTTC; cdr3_aa: CSESLGAGSEQFF
d_call: -; v_call: TRBV20-1; j_call: TRBJ2-3; clone_size: -; cdr3_nt: TGCAGTGCTAGAAACGGGGCCACAGATACGCAGTATTTT; cdr3_aa: CSARNGATDTQYF
d_call: -; v_call: TRBV14; j_call: TRBJ2-2; clone_size: -; cdr3_nt: TGTGCCAGCAGCCATCGTGGGAGAACCGGGGAGCTGTTTTTT; cdr3_aa: CASSHRGRTGELFF
d_call: TRBD1; v_call: TRBV12-3/TRBV12-4; j_call: TRBJ2-3; clone_size: few; cdr3_nt: TGTGCCAGCAGTCCGCGGGACAGGGAAGATACGCAGTATTTT; cdr3_aa: CASSPRDREDTQYF
d_call: -; v_call: TRBV29-1; j_call: TRBJ1-2; clone_size: -; cdr3_nt: TGCAGCGTTGAGACCCGATCCCTCTATGGCTACACCTTC; cdr3_aa: CSVETRSLYGYTF
d_call: -; v_call: TRBV19; j_call: TRBJ2-4; clone_size: -; cdr3_nt: TGTGCCAGTAGTATTGGGGAGCGGCAGTACTTC; cdr3_aa: CASSIGERQYF
d_call: TRBD2; v_call: TRBV7-2; j_call: TRBJ2-3; clone_size: -; cdr3_nt: TGTGCCAGCAGCTTTGCGAGCGGGGGGGCGATGGTGGGCACGCAGTATTTT; cdr3_aa: CASSFASGGAMVGTQYF
d_call: TRBD1; v_call: TRBV4-2; j_call: TRBJ1-4; clone_size: -; cdr3_nt: TGTGCCAGCAGCCAAGAATTCAGGGGGTCTAATGAAAAACTGTTTTTT; cdr3_aa: CASSQEFRGSNEKLFF
d_call: TRBD2; v_call: TRBV4-1; j_call: TRBJ2-1; clone_size: many; cdr3_nt: TGCGCCAGCAGCCTCCGACTAGCGGGGGGCTACAATGAGCAGTTCTTC; cdr3_aa: CASSLRLAGGYNEQFF
d_call: -; v_call: TRBV12-3/TRBV12-4; j_call: TRBJ2-1; clone_size: once; cdr3_nt: TGTGCCAGCAGTTTAAGTCCCTGGGGTTTTGATGAGCAGTTCTTC; cdr3_aa: CASSLSPWGFDEQFF
d_call: -; v_call: TRBV5-1; j_call: TRBJ2-1; clone_size: -; cdr3_nt: TGCGCCAGCAGCTTGGCCGGAGTTCCTCACAATGAGCAGTTCTTC; cdr3_aa: CASSLAGVPHNEQFF
d_call: TRBD1; v_call: TRBV25-1; j_call: TRBJ2-7; clone_size: -; cdr3_nt: TGTGCCTGCAGTACGGGACAGGGGTACTACGAGCAGTACTTC; cdr3_aa: CACSTGQGYYEQYF
d_call: -; v_call: TRBV5-6; j_call: TRBJ2-5; clone_size: -; cdr3_nt: TGTGCCAGCAGCTTGCTGTGGGACATCCAGCGCCAAGAGACCCAGTACTTC; cdr3_aa: CASSLLWDIQRQETQYF
d_call: -; v_call: TRBV20-1; j_call: TRBJ2-1; clone_size: -; cdr3_nt: TGCAGTGCTAGCGGACTCCCCCCTGAGCAGTTCTTC; cdr3_aa: CSASGLPPEQFF
d_call: -; v_call: TRBV10-2; j_call: TRBJ1-5; clone_size: -; cdr3_nt: TGCGCCAGCAGTGAGTTCAGGAGCACCGATCAGCCCCAGCATTTT; cdr3_aa: CASSEFRSTDQPQHF
d_call: TRBD2; v_call: TRBV28; j_call: TRBJ2-4; clone_size: -; cdr3_nt: TGTGCCAGCAGTTTACGGGAGGAAATAGCCAAAAACATTCAGTACTTC; cdr3_aa: CASSLREEIAKNIQYF
d_call: -; v_call: TRBV12-5; j_call: TRBJ2-5; clone_size: -; cdr3_nt: TGTGCTAGTGGTCCCGCGGTGACGGAGGAGACCCAGTACTTC; cdr3_aa: CASGPAVTEETQYF
d_call: -; v_call: TRBV5-1; j_call: TRBJ1-2; clone_size: once; cdr3_nt: TGCGCCAGCAGCCCTCCTCAGGGACCCTATGGCTACACCTTC; cdr3_aa: CASSPPQGPYGYTF
d_call: TRBD2; v_call: TRBV29-1; j_call: TRBJ2-7; clone_size: once; cdr3_nt: TGCAGCGTTGGGACTAGTATTTACGAGCAGTACTTC; cdr3_aa: CSVGTSIYEQYF
d_call: -; v_call: TRBV2; j_call: TRBJ1-2; clone_size: -; cdr3_nt: TGTGCCAGCAGTGAAATGGTCCTCGGCTATGGCTACACCTTC; cdr3_aa: CASSEMVLGYGYTF
d_call: TRBD1; v_call: TRBV27; j_call: TRBJ1-1; clone_size: -; cdr3_nt: TGTGCCAGCAGTTTCCACCCTGAGGGGGCTGGTGACACTGAAGCTTTCTTT; cdr3_aa: CASSFHPEGAGDTEAFF
d_call: -; v_call: TRBV4-1; j_call: TRBJ2-7; clone_size: -; cdr3_nt: TGCGCCAGCAGCCAAAAGACCGACTACGAGCAGTACTTC; cdr3_aa: CASSQKTDYEQYF
d_call: -; v_call: TRBV3-1; j_call: TRBJ2-3; clone_size: -; cdr3_nt: TGTGTCAGCAGCCAAGGAAATGGAGCGCTCAGCACAGATACGCAGTATTTT; cdr3_aa: CVSSQGNGALSTDTQYF
d_call: -; v_call: TRBV7-7; j_call: TRBJ2-5; clone_size: -; cdr3_nt: TGTGCTAGCAGCTTATCGGTAAACCGAGAGACCCAGTACTTC; cdr3_aa: CASSLSVNRETQYF
d_call: -; v_call: TRBV25-1; j_call: TRBJ2-7; clone_size: -; cdr3_nt: TGTGCCAGCAGTGAATTTAGGGTACCCTACGAGCAGTACTTC; cdr3_aa: CASSEFRVPYEQYF
d_call: -; v_call: TRBV4-2; j_call: TRBJ1-1; clone_size: -; cdr3_nt: TGTGCCAGCAGCCAACCTTCAGGGACGCAGAACACTGAAGCTTTCTTT; cdr3_aa: CASSQPSGTQNTEAFF
d_call: -; v_call: TRBV4-1; j_call: TRBJ1-1; clone_size: -; cdr3_nt: TGCGCCAGCAGCCAAGGCAGGGGCGCAGCTTTCTTT; cdr3_aa: CASSQGRGAAFF
d_call: -; v_call: TRBV20-1; j_call: TRBJ2-3; clone_size: once; cdr3_nt: TGCAGTGGTGCAGTCCACACAGATACGCAGTATTTT; cdr3_aa: CSGAVHTDTQYF
d_call: -; v_call: TRBV19; j_call: TRBJ2-6; clone_size: -; cdr3_nt: TGTGCCAGTAGACCAGGGGGGAGCTCTGGGGCCAACGTCCTGACTTTC; cdr3_aa: CASRPGGSSGANVLTF
d_call: TRBD2; v_call: TRBV28; j_call: TRBJ2-1; clone_size: -; cdr3_nt: TGTGCCAGCAGTCCCCGTCGAGCGGGAGGGCCAGGAGAGCAGTTCTTC; cdr3_aa: CASSPRRAGGPGEQFF
d_call: -; v_call: TRBV15; j_call: TRBJ1-4; clone_size: -; cdr3_nt: TGTGCCACGTCGGTCTCTCGAACTAATGAAAAACTGTTTTTT; cdr3_aa: CATSVSRTNEKLFF
d_call: -; v_call: TRBV7-2; j_call: TRBJ2-7; clone_size: -; cdr3_nt: TGTGCCAGCAGCTCCCTAGGGGCCCATCCCAACGAGCAGTACTTC; cdr3_aa: CASSSLGAHPNEQYF
d_call: -; v_call: TRBV11-2; j_call: TRBJ2-1; clone_size: -; cdr3_nt: TGTGCCAGCAGCTTAATAGTCTACGGGGAGCAGTTCTTC; cdr3_aa: CASSLIVYGEQFF
d_call: -; v_call: TRBV7-9; j_call: TRBJ2-4; clone_size: few; cdr3_nt: TGTGCCAGCAGCTTATACAGGGATACAGAGCAGTACTTC; cdr3_aa: CASSLYRDTEQYF
d_call: TRBD1; v_call: TRBV27; j_call: TRBJ2-7; clone_size: few; cdr3_nt: TGTGCCAGCAGTTTCCAGGGACAGTACGAGCAGTACTTC; cdr3_aa: CASSFQGQYEQYF
d_call: -; v_call: TRBV3-1; j_call: TRBJ2-1; clone_size: -; cdr3_nt: TGTGCCAGCAGCCTCTACAGGGAGGTACAATATGAGCAGTTCTTC; cdr3_aa: CASSLYREVQYEQFF
d_call: -; v_call: TRBV7-9; j_call: TRBJ2-2; clone_size: -; cdr3_nt: TGTGCCAGCAGCTATCGATCCGCGAACACCGGGGAGCTGTTTTTT; cdr3_aa: CASSYRSANTGELFF
d_call: -; v_call: TRBV19; j_call: TRBJ2-5; clone_size: once; cdr3_nt: TGTGCCAGTAGTATAACCCTTAGGGGTTCCAAAGAGACCCAGTACTTC; cdr3_aa: CASSITLRGSKETQYF
d_call: -; v_call: TRBV7-8; j_call: TRBJ2-1; clone_size: -; cdr3_nt: TGTGCCAGCAGCCCCGGGCCCAGGGGCAATGAGCAGTTCTTC; cdr3_aa: CASSPGPRGNEQFF
d_call: -; v_call: TRBV7-2; j_call: TRBJ2-7; clone_size: few; cdr3_nt: TGTGCCAGCAGCTTAGACTTATGGGACGCTCGTAGGGAGCAGTACTTC; cdr3_aa: CASSLDLWDARREQYF
d_call: TRBD2; v_call: TRBV20-1; j_call: TRBJ2-1; clone_size: -; cdr3_nt: TGCAGTGCGACTAAGCGGGGGGGCGGTAATGAGCAGTTCTTC; cdr3_aa: CSATKRGGGNEQFF
d_call: -; v_call: TRBV27; j_call: TRBJ1-2; clone_size: -; cdr3_nt: TGTGCCAGCACTTCCATCGGACATCATGGCTACACCTTC; cdr3_aa: CASTSIGHHGYTF
d_call: -; v_call: TRBV6-5; j_call: TRBJ2-5; clone_size: few; cdr3_nt: TGTGCCAGCAGTTACTCGAGTACAATTGGGCAGACCCAGTACTTC; cdr3_aa: CASSYSSTIGQTQYF